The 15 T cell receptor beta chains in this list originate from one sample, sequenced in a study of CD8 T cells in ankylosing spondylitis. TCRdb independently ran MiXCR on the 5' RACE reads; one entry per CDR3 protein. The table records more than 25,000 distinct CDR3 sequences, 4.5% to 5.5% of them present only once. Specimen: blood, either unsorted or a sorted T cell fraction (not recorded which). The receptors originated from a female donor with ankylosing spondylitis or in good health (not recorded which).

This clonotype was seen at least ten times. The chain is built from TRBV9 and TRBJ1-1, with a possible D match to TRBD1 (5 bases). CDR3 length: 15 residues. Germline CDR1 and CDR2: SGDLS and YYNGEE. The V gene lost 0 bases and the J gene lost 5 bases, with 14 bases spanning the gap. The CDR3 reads CASSVDGGSETEAFF. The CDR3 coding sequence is TGTGCCAGCAGCGTAGATGGGGGAAGTGAGACTGAAGCTTTCTTT.

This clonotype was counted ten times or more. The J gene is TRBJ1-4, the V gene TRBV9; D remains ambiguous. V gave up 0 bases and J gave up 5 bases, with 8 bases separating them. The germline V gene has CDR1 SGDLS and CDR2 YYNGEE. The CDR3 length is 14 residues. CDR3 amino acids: CASSVDSGNEKLFF. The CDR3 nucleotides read TGTGCCAGCAGCGTAGACTCTGGGAATGAAAAACTGTTTTTT.

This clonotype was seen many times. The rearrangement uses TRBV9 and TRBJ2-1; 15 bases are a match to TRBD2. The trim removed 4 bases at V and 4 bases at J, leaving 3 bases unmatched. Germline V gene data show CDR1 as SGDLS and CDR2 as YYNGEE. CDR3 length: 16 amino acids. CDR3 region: CASSPGTSGGYNEQFF. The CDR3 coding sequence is TGTGCCAGCAGCCCCGGGACTAGCGGGGGGTACAATGAGCAGTTCTTC.

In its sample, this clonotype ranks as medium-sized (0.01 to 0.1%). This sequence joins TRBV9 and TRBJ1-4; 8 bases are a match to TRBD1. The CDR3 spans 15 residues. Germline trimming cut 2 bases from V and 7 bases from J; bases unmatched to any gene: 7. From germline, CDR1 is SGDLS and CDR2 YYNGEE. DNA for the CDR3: TGTGCCAGCAGCGTTGCAGGGGGCGAAGGTGAAAAACTGTTTTTT. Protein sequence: CASSVAGGEGEKLFF.

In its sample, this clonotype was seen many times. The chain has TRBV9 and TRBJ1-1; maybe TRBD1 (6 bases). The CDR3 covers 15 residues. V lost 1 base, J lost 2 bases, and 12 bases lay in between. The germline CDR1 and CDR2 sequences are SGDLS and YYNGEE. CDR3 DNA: TGTGCCAGCAGCGTATCCCCAGGGGCCAACACTGAAGCTTTCTTT. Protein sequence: CASSVSPGANTEAFF. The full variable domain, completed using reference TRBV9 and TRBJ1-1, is DSGVTQTPKHLITATGQRVTLRCSPRSGDLSVYWYQQSLDQGLQFLIQYYNGEERAKGNILERFSAQQFPDLHSELNLSSLELGDSALYFCASSVSPGANTEAFFGQGTRLTVV.

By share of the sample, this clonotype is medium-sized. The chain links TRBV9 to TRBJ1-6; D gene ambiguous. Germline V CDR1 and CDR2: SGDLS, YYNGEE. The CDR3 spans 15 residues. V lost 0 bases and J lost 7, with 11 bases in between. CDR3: CASSVATTDNSPLHF. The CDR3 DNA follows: TGTGCCAGCAGCGTAGCTACGACCGACAATTCACCCCTCCACTTT.

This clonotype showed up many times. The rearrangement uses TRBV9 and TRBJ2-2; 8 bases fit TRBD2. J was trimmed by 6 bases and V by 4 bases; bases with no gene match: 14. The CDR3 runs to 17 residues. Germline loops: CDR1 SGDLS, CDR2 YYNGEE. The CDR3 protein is CASSPPHPGGRAGELFF. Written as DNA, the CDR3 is TGTGCCAGCAGCCCCCCCCACCCGGGGGGGCGTGCCGGGGAGCTGTTTTTT.

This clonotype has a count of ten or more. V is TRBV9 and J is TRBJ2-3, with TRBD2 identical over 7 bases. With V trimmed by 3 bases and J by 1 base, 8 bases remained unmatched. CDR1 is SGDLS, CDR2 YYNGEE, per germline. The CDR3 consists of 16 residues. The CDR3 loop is CASSDPGSGGTDTQYF. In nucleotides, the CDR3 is TGTGCCAGCAGCGACCCCGGAAGCGGGGGCACAGATACGCAGTATTTT. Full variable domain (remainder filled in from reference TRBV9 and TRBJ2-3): DSGVTQTPKHLITATGQRVTLRCSPRSGDLSVYWYQQSLDQGLQFLIQYYNGEERAKGNILERFSAQQFPDLHSELNLSSLELGDSALYFCASSDPGSGGTDTQYFGPGTRLTVL.

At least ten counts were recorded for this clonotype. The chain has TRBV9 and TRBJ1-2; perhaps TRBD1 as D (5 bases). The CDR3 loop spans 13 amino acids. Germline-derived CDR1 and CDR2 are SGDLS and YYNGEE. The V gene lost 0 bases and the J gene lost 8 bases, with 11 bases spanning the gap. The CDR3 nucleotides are TGTGCCAGCAGCGTAGCGGGGGGGTACGGCTACACCTTC. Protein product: CASSVAGGYGYTF.

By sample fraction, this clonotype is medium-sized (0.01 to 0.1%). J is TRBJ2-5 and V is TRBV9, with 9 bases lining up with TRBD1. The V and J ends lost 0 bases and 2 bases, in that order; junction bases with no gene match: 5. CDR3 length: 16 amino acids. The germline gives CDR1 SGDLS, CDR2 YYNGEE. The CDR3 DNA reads TGTGCCAGCAGCGTAGATGGGGGGACAGGGCAAGAGACCCAGTACTTC. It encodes CASSVDGGTGQETQYF.

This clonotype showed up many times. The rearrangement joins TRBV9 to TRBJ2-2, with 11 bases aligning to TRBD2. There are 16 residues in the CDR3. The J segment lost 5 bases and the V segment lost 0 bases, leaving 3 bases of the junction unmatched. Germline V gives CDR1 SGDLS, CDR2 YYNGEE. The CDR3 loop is CASSVGLAGGTGELFF. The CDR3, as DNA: TGTGCCAGCAGCGTAGGCCTAGCGGGGGGTACCGGGGAGCTGTTTTTT.

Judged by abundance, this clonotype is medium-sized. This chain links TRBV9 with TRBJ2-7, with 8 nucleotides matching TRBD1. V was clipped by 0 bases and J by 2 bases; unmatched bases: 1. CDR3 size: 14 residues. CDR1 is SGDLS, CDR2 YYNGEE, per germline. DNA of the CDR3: TGTGCCAGCAGCGTAGGACAGGGGACCTACGAGCAGTACTTC. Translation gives CASSVGQGTYEQYF.

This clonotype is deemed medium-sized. The CDR3: CASSVVGGENTEAFF. The CDR3 bases are TGTGCCAGCAGCGTAGTAGGCGGGGAGAACACTGAAGCTTTCTTT. The gene calls are TRBV9 and TRBJ1-1; D gene ambiguous. Trimming pared 0 bases from V and 1 base from J, leaving 10 bases between. Germline V CDR1 and CDR2: SGDLS, YYNGEE. This CDR3 spans 15 amino acids.

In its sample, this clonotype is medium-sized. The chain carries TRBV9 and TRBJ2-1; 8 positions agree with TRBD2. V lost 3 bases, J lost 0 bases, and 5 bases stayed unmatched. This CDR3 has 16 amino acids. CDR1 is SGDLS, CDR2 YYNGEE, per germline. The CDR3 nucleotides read TGTGCCAGCAGCGACCGACTAGCGAGCTCCTACAATGAGCAGTTCTTC. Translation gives CASSDRLASSYNEQFF.

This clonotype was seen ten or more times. This chain's CDR3 is CASSPGERESNEQFF. The CDR3 bases are TGTGCCAGCAGCCCCGGGGAGCGGGAGTCCAATGAGCAGTTCTTC. J is TRBJ2-1 and V is TRBV9; 8 bases map to TRBD2. V shed 4 bases, J shed 6 bases, and the junction held 9 bases outside the gene matches. This CDR3 spans 15 amino acids. CDR1 is SGDLS and CDR2 is YYNGEE in the germline V gene.